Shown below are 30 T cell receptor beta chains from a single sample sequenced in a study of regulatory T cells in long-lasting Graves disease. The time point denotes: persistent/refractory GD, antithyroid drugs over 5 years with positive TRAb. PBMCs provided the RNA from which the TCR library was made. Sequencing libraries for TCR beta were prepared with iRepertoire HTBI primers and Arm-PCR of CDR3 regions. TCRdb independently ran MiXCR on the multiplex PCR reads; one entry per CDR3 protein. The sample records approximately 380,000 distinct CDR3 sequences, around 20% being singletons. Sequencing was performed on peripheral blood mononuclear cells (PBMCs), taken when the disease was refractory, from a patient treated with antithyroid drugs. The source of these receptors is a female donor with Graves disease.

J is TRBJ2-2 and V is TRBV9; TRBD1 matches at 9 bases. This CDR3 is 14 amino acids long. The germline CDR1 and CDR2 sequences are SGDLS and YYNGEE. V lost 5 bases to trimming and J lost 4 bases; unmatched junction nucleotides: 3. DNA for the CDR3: TGTGCCAGCAGTACAGGGGGCAGCACCGGGGAGCTGTTTTTT. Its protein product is CASSTGGSTGELFF.

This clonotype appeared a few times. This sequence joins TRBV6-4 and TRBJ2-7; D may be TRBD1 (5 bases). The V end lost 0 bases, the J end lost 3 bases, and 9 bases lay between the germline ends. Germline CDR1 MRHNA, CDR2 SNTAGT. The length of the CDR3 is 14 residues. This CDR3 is CASSDSGLLYEQYF. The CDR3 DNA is TGTGCCAGCAGTGACTCGGGGCTCCTCTACGAGCAGTACTTC.

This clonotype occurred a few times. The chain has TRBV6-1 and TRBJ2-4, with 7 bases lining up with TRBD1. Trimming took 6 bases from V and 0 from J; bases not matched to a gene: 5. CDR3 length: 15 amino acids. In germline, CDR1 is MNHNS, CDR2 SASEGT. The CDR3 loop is CASRGTALAKNIQYF. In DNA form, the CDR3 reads TGTGCCAGCAGAGGGACAGCCCTAGCCAAAAACATTCAGTACTTC.

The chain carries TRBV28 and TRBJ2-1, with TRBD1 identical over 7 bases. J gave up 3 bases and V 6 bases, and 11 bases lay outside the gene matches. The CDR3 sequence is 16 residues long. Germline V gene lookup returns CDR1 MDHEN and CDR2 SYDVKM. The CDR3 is CASSKIRDSFYNEQFF. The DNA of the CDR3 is TGTGCCAGCAGCAAGATAAGGGACAGCTTCTACAATGAGCAGTTCTTC.

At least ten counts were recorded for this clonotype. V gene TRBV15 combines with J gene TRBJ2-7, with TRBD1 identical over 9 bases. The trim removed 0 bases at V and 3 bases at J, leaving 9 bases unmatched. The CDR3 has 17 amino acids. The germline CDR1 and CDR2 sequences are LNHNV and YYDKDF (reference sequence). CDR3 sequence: CATSRDPPGQGIYEQYF. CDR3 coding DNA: TGTGCCACCAGCAGAGATCCACCGGGACAGGGAATCTACGAGCAGTACTTC. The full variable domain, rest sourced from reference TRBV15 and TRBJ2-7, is DAMVIQNPRYQVTQFGKPVTLSCSQTLNHNVMYWYQQKSSQAPKLLFHYYDKDFNNEADTPDNFQSRRPNTSFCFLDIRSPGLGDTAMYLCATSRDPPGQGIYEQYFGPGTRLTVT.

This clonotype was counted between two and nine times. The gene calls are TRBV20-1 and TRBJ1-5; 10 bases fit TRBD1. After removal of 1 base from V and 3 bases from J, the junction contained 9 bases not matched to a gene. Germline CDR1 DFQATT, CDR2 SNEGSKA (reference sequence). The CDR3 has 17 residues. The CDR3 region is CSARGVGQGLNNQPQHF. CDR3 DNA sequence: TGCAGTGCTAGAGGCGTGGGACAGGGGTTAAACAATCAGCCCCAGCATTTT.

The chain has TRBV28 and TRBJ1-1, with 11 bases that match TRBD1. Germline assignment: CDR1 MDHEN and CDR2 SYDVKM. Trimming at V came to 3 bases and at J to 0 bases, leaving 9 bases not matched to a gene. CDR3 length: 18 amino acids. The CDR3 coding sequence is TGTGCCAGCAGTTTTTCCCCGGGACAGGGGGTGATGAACACTGAAGCTTTCTTT. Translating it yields CASSFSPGQGVMNTEAFF.

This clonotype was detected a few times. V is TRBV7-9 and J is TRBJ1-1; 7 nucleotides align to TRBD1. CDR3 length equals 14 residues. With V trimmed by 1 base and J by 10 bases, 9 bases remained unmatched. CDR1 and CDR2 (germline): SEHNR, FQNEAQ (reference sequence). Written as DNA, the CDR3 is TGTGCCAGCAGCTTAGGAACAGGGGACAAGGGAGCTTTCTTT. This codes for CASSLGTGDKGAFF.

CDR3 sequence reads: CASSPRLAGDEQYF. As DNA, the CDR3 is TGTGCCAGCTCACCGCGTCTAGCGGGTGACGAGCAGTACTTC. J is TRBJ2-7 and V is TRBV18, with 8 bases fitting TRBD2. Germline loops: CDR1 KGHSH, CDR2 LQKENI. V lost 3 bases and J lost 5; bases outside the gene matches: 6. There are 14 residues in the CDR3.

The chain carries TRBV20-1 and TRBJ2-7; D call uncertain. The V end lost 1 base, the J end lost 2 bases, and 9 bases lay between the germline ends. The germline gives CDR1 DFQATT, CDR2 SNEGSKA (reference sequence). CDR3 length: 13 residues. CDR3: CSARAQWAYEQYF. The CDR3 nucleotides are TGCAGTGCTAGAGCCCAGTGGGCCTACGAGCAGTACTTC.

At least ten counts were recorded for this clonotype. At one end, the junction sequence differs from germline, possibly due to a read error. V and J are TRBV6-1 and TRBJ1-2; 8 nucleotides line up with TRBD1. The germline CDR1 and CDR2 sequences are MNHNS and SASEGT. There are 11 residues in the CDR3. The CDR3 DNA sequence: TGTGCCAGCAGCTTGTCGGGACAGGTCCACTTT. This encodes CASSLSGQVHF.

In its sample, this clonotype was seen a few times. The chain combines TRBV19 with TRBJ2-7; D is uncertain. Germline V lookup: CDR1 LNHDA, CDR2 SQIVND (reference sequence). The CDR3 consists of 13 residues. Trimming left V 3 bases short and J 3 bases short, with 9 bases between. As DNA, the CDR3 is TGTGCCAGTAGTATTGATTCGGGCTACGAGCAGTACTTC. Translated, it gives CASSIDSGYEQYF.

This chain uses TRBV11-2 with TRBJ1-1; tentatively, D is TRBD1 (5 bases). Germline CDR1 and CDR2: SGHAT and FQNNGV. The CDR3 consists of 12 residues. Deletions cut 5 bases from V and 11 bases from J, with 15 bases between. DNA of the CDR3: TGTGCCAGCAGCCCCGAATGGGGGAGCGCTTTCTTT. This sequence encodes CASSPEWGSAFF. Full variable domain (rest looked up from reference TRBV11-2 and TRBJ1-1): EAGVAQSPRYKIIEKRQSVAFWCNPISGHATLYWYQQILGQGPKLLIQFQNNGVVDDSQLPKDRFSAERLKGVDSTLKIQPAKLEDSAVYLCASSPEWGSAFFGQGTRLTVV.

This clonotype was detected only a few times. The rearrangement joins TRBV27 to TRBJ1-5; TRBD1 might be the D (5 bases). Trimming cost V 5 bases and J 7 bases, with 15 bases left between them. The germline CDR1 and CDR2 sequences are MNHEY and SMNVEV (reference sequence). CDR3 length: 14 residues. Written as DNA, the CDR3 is TGTGCCAGCAGTGCGCAGGGTAATGGGCAGCCCCAGCATTTT. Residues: CASSAQGNGQPQHF.

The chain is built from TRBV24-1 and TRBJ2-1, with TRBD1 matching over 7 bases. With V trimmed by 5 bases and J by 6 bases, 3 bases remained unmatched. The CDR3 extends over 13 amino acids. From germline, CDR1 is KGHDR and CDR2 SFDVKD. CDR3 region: CATSVTGVNEQFF. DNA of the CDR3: TGTGCCACCAGTGTAACAGGGGTCAATGAGCAGTTCTTC.

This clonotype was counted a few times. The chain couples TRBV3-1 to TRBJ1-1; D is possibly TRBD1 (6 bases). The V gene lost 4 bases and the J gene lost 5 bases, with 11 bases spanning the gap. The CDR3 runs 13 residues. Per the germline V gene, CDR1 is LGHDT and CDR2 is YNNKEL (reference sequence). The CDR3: CASSPTGLTEAFF. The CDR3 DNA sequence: TGTGCCAGCAGCCCTACAGGGCTAACTGAAGCTTTCTTT. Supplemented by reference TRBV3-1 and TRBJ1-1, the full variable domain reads DTAVSQTPKYLVTQMGNDKSIKCEQNLGHDTMYWYKQDSKKFLKIMFSYNNKELIINETVPNRFSPKSPDKAHLNLHINSLELGDSAVYFCASSPTGLTEAFFGQGTRLTVV.

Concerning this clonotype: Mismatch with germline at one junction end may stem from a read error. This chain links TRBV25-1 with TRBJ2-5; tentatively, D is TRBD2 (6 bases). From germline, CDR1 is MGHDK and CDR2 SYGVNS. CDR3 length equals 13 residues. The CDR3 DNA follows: TGTGCCAGCAGCTCTCTGGGGGGAGAGATCCAGTACTTC. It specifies CASSSLGGEIQYF.

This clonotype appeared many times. The CDR3 sequence: CAWSNAGGTQYF. The CDR3 nucleotides read TGTGCCTGGAGCAACGCAGGGGGGACCCAGTACTTC. This rearrangement joins TRBV30 to TRBJ2-5; 7 positions agree with TRBD1. From germline, CDR1 is GTSNPN and CDR2 SVGIG (reference sequence). The CDR3 runs to 12 residues. Trimming cost V 3 bases and J 7 bases; bases outside gene matches: 5.

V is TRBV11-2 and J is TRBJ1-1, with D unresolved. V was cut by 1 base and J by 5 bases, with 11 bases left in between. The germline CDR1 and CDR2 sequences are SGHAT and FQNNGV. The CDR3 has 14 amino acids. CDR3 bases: TGTGCCAGCAGCTTAGGTCTCCGCGAAACTGAAGCTTTCTTT. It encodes CASSLGLRETEAFF.

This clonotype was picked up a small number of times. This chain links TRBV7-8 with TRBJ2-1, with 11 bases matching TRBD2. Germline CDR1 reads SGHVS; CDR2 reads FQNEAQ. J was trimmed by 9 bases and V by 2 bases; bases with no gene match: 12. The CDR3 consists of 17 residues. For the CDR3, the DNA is TGTGCCAGCAGCTTACCCCAGACTAGCGGGATCTACGGTGAGCAGTTCTTC. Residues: CASSLPQTSGIYGEQFF.

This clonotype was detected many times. CDR3 sequence: CASTDPMDTEAFF. The CDR3 DNA reads TGTGCCAGCACGGACCCAATGGACACTGAAGCTTTCTTT. This chain joins TRBV6-1 and TRBJ1-1, with no clear D. Deletions cut 7 bases from V and 3 bases from J, with 12 bases between. This CDR3 comprises 13 residues. Germline values: CDR1 MNHNS, CDR2 SASEGT.

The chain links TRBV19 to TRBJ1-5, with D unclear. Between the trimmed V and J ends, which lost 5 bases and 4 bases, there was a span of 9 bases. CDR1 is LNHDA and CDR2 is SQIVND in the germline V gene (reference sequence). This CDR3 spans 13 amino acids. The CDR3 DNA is TGTGCCAGTAGTGTCCCCTCGAATCAGCCCCAGCATTTT. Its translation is CASSVPSNQPQHF.

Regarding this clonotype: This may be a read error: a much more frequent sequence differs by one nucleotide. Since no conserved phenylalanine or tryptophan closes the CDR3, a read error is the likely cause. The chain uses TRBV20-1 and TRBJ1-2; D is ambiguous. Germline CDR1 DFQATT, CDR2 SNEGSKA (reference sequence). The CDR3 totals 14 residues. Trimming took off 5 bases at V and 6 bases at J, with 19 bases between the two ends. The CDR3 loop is CSAPLSGPFDGYTL. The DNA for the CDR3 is TGCAGTGCTCCCCTCAGTGGACCCTTTGATGGCTACACCCTC.

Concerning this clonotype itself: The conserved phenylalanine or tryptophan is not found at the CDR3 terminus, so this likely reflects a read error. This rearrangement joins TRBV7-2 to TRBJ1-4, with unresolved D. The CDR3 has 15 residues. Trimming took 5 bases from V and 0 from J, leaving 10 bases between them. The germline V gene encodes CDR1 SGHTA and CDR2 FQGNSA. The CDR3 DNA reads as TGTGCCAGCAGCCCCCAAGCGGCAACTAATGAAAAACTGTTTTCT. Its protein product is CASSPQAATNEKLFS.

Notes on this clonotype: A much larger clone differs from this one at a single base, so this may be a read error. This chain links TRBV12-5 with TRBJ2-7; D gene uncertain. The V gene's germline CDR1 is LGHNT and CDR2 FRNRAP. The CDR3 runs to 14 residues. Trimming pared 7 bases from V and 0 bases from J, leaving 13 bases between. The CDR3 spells CASVDRLSSYEQYF. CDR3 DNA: TGTGCTAGTGTGGACCGTCTAAGCTCCTACGAGCAGTACTTC.

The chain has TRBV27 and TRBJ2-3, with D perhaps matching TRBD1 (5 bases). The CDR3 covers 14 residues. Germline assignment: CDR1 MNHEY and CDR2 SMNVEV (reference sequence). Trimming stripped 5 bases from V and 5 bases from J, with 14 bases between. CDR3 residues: CASSPLGRVDTQYF. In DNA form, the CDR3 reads TGTGCCAGCAGTCCCCTCGGCAGGGTAGATACGCAGTATTTT.

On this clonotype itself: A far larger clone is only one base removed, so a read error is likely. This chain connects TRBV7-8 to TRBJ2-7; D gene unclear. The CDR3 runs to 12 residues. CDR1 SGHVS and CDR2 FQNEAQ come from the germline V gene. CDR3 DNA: TGTGCCAGCAGTGAACGGGTGGTCGAGCAGTGCTTC. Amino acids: CASSERVVEQCF.

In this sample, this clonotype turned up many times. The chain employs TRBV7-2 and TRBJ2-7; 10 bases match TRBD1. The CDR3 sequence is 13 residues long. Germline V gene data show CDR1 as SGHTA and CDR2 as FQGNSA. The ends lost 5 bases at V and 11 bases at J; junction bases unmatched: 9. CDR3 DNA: TGTGCCAGCAGCCCAGAACCCGGACAGGGGGAGTACTTC. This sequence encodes CASSPEPGQGEYF.

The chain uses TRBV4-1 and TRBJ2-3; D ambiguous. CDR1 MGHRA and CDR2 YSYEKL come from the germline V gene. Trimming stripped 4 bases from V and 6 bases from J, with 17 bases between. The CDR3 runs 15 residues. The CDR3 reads CASSPVFWASDTQYF. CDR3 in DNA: TGCGCCAGCAGCCCGGTATTTTGGGCGTCCGATACGCAGTATTTT.

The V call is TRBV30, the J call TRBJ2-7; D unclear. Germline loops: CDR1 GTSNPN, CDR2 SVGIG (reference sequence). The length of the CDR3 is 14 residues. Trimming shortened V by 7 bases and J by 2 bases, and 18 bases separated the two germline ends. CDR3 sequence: CASGLPIQTYEQYF. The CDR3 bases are TGTGCCTCGGGTTTACCTATCCAAACCTACGAGCAGTACTTC. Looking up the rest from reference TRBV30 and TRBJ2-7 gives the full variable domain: SQTIHQWPATLVQPVGSPLSLECTVEGTSNPNLYWYRQAAGRGLQLLFYSVGIGQISSEVPQNLSASRPQDRQFILSSKKLLLSDSGFYLCASGLPIQTYEQYFGPGTRLTVT.